What follows describes a single T cell receptor beta chain. The CDR3 spans 16 residues. The germline V gene encodes CDR1 SGHRS and CDR2 YFSETQ. V lost 3 bases to trimming and J lost 1 base; unmatched junction nucleotides: 6. This specimen belongs to a study of cytomegalovirus exposure and HLA in healthy donors. In the PCR, 60 Vbeta and 13 Jbeta primers were used. Here immunoSEQ multiplex PCR was the method, and the copy in TCRdb shows in-frame clones only, minus some. Its listing shows about 160,000 clones. This sequence joins TRBV5-1 and TRBJ2-2, with TRBD2 matching over 7 bases. The TCR was taken from a man younger than 40 in good health and CMV-seronegative. Sequencing used PBMCs. CDR3 residues: CASSWGSSGNTGELFF. CDR3 bases: TGCGCCAGCAGCTGGGGATCTAGCGGGAACACCGGGGAGCTGTTTTTT.